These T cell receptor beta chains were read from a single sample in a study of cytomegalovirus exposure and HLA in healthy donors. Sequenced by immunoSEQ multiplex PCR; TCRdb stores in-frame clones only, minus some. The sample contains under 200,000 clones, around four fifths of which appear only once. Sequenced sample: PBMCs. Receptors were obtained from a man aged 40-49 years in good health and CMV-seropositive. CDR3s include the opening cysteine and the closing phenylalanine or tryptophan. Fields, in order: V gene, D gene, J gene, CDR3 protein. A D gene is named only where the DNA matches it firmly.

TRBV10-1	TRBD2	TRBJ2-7	CASQRGATYEQYF
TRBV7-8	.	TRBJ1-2	CASSSTGLDYGYTF
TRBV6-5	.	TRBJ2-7	CASSYATPGNLYEQYF
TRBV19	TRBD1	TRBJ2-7	CASSIAGTGGHHSYEQYF
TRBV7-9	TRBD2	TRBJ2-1	CASSLRGETSGRMDEQFF
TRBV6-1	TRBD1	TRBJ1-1	CASRTGGPEAFF
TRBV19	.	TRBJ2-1	CASSRPSGFTYNEQFF
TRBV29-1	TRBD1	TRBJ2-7	CSVEVGRGSYISYEQYF
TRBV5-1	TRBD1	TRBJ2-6	CASTRTGEEPGANVLTF
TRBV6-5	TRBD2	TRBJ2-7	CASSSGLAGSYEQYF
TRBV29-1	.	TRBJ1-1	CSVEGGPPGEAFF
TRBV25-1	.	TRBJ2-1	CASSEESWREVYNEQFF
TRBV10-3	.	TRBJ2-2	CAISEFTGARELFF
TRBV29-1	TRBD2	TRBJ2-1	CSGVSGGVNNEQFF
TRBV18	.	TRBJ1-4	CASSPSGLNEKLFF
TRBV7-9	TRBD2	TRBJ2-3	CASSSSSGSGNTQYF
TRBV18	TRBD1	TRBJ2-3	CASSRDRGGTDTQYF
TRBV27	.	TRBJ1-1	CASSLGQNTEAFF
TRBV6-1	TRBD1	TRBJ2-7	CASSSPGTVIYEQYF
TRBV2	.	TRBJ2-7	CASSEGAGLREQYF
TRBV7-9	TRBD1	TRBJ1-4	CASSLAGTGNEKLFF
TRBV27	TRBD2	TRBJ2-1	CASSFRGGDWGEQFF
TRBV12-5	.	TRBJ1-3	CASATEGAGNTIYF
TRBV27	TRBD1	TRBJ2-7	CASRGTGYYEQYF
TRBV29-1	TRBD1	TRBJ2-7	CSAATGTGVYEQYF
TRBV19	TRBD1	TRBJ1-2	CASTLTGINYGYTF
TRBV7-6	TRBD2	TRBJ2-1	CASSLEARETLSYNEQFF
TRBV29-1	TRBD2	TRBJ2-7	CSVAGLAGAYEQYF
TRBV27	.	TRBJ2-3	CASNPRGAHTQYF
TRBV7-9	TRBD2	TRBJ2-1	CASSLRGEGPRDEQFF
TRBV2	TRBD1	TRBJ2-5	CASSETGGRETQYF
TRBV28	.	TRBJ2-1	CASSKGGRSIYNEQFF
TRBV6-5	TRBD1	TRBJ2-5	CASREGTGQETQYF
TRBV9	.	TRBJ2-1	CASSIHPRPGSLGEQFF
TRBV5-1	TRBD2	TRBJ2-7	CASSLVASGGYEQYF
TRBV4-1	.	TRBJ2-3	CASSQVRQITDTQYF
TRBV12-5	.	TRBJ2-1	CASGLSMGAGGDNEQFF
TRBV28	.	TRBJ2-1	CATQPRGVNNEQFF
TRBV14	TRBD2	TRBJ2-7	CASSNSGSSGEQYF
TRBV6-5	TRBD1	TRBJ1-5	CASNQGGDQPQHF
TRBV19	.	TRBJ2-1	CASSIDLRHEQFF
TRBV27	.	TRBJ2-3	CAVQGTDTQYF
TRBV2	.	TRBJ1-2	CASRGGTFGYTF
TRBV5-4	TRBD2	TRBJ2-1	CASSRGLAGVREQFF
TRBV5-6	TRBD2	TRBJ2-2	CASSWGLAGGIGELFF
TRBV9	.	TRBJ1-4	CASSVGKGETAATNEKLFF
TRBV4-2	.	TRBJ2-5	CASSHPGTLGETQYF
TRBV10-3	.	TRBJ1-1	CAISEGMIGIGDLSAEAFF
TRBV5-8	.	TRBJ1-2	CASSFWEEQPYGYTF
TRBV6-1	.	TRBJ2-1	CASISGVNEQFF
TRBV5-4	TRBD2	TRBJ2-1	CASSLAVSGRPDEQFF
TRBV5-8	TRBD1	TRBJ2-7	CASSLGGQAIAYEQYF
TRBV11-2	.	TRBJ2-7	CASSSLARLARQYF
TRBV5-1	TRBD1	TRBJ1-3	CASSLAGQASGNTIYF
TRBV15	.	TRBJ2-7	CATSRARDYEQYF
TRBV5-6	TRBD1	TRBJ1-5	CASSSMTLMTGKGQPQHF